This TCR beta chain derives from a study of cytomegalovirus exposure and HLA in healthy donors. General study findings and limits: Earlier analysis yielded a pattern in which most TCR beta V segments were productive about 87% or about 30% of the time.

Germline CDR1 reads MNHEY; CDR2 reads SMNVEV (reference sequence). This CDR3 spans 15 amino acids. V was pared by 5 bases and J by 9 bases, with 10 bases of the junction left unmatched. Researchers ran the PCR with 60 Vbeta and 13 Jbeta primers. The repertoire was sequenced with immunoSEQ multiplex PCR; TCRdb's copy has only in-frame clones and lacks some. Of about 140,000 clones in the sample, 80% are singletons; the top ten hold 2% to 3%. About this clone itself: The antigen is undetermined.

The sequenced sample was PBMCs. The source is a middle-aged man in good health and CMV-seronegative. The genes are TRBV27 and TRBJ1-6, with TRBD1 identical over 7 bases. DNA of the CDR3: TGTGCCAGCAGTCCTCGGACAGGCCCTCGTTCACCCCTCCACTTT. Protein product: CASSPRTGPRSPLHF.